The 27 T cell receptor beta chains in this list originate from one sample, sequenced in a study of OX40 agonist ivuxolimab in advanced cancers. Libraries were prepared by immunoSEQ multiplex PCR; TCRdb keeps only in-frame clonotypes and omits some of them. The sample yields approximately 14,000 clones, roughly 60% seen once. The material sequenced was CD4+ or CD8+ T cells sorted from blood, taken in a trial of the OX40 agonist ivuxolimab. The receptors originated from an adult with an advanced solid tumor such as melanoma, head and neck, liver or kidney cancer.

The rearrangement uses TRBV9 and TRBJ1-2; D possibly corresponds to TRBD1 (6 bases). CDR1 SGDLS and CDR2 YYNGEE come from the germline V gene. V gave up 3 bases and J gave up 5 bases, with 32 bases separating them. The CDR3 spans 20 residues. As DNA, the CDR3 is TGTGCCAGCAGCGGACCCCTAGCTTACAGGGAGGGCGGAGTGGGGTATGGCTACACCTTC. Protein sequence: CASSGPLAYREGGVGYGYTF.

This clone was observed a few times. V and J are TRBV2 and TRBJ2-7; 7 bases align to TRBD2. The CDR3 is made up of 14 amino acids. Germline lookup yields CDR1 SNHLY and CDR2 FYNNEI. Unmatched junction bases numbered 3, after V lost 4 bases and J lost 0 bases. For the CDR3, the DNA is TGTGCCAGCAGTGGGGACTATAGCTCCTACGAGCAGTACTTC. Translated, it gives CASSGDYSSYEQYF. Full variable domain (missing parts from reference TRBV2 and TRBJ2-7): EPEVTQTPSHQVTQMGQEVILRCVPISNHLYFYWYRQILGQKVEFLVSFYNNEISEKSEIFDDQFSVERPDGSNFTLKIRSTKLEDSAMYFCASSGDYSSYEQYFGPGTRLTVT.

The genes are TRBV11-2 and TRBJ2-7; tentatively, D is TRBD1 (5 bases). The ends were cut back, 5 bases at V and 0 bases at J, with 14 bases in the middle. CDR3 size: 15 residues. The germline CDR1 and CDR2 sequences are SGHAT and FQNNGV. CDR3 protein: CASSAHPQGSYEQYF. Written as DNA, the CDR3 is TGTGCCAGCAGCGCACACCCTCAGGGCTCCTACGAGCAGTACTTC.

The chain carries TRBV6-6 and TRBJ1-4; D is uncertain. The V gene lost 6 bases and the J gene lost 4 bases, with 12 bases spanning the gap. The CDR3 is 14 residues long. From germline, CDR1 is MNHNY and CDR2 SVGAGI (reference sequence). The DNA for the CDR3 is TGTGCCAGCAGCCGATGGCAGGTTAATGAAAAACTGTTTTTT. Its protein product is CASSRWQVNEKLFF.

V gene TRBV6-5 combines with J gene TRBJ1-2; D not certain. V shed 1 base and J shed 3 bases, with 12 bases lying between them. Germline CDR1 MNHEY, CDR2 SVGAGI. This CDR3 has 15 residues. The CDR3 DNA reads as TGTGCCAGCAGTTACTTTTCTGGCTCTGACTATGGCTACACCTTC. Protein: CASSYFSGSDYGYTF.

By frequency in the sample, this clone is medium-sized. V is TRBV4-2 and J is TRBJ2-1; 11 nucleotides agree with TRBD1. V lost 5 bases and J lost 7; bases outside the gene matches: 7. The CDR3 covers 15 residues. Germline loops: CDR1 LGHNA, CDR2 YNFKEQ. CDR3 sequence: CASSWSGQGANEQFF. As DNA, the CDR3 is TGTGCCAGCAGCTGGTCCGGACAGGGGGCAAATGAGCAGTTCTTC.

This clone showed up just once. The chain employs TRBV15 and TRBJ2-7; unclear D gene. The CDR3 consists of 13 residues. The V end was cut by 5 bases, the J end by 1 base, with 9 bases between. The germline V gene has CDR1 LNHNV and CDR2 YYDKDF (reference sequence). The CDR3 nucleotides read TGTGCCACCAGCGGAACGAATTCCTACGAGCAGTACTTC. Residues: CATSGTNSYEQYF.

This clone has just a few counts. The CDR3 nucleotides read TGTGCCAGCAGTGAACTAGCCCAACAGGACTACACCTTC. The encoded protein is CASSELAQQDYTF. The chain combines TRBV25-1 with TRBJ1-2, with a possible D match to TRBD1 (5 bases). Looked up from germline, CDR1 is MGHDK and CDR2 is SYGVNS. V was cut by 2 bases and J by 10 bases, with 14 bases left in between. This CDR3 has 13 amino acids.

This clone was counted a few times. The chain joins TRBV29-1 to TRBJ1-1; D remains unclear. V dropped 7 bases and J dropped 1 base, with 7 bases sitting between them. The germline gives CDR1 SQVTM, CDR2 ANQGSEA. The CDR3 contains 11 residues. The CDR3 DNA reads as TGCAGCGGAAGAGGGAACACTGAAGCTTTCTTT. Its translation: CSGRGNTEAFF.

This clone is categorized as medium-sized. J is TRBJ1-2 and V is TRBV7-9; maybe TRBD1 (5 bases). CDR1 and CDR2 (germline): SEHNR, FQNEAQ (reference sequence). The CDR3 is 13 amino acids. The V and J ends lost 5 bases and 4 bases respectively, with 11 bases between them. CDR3 sequence reads: CASSAGYGYGYTF. The CDR3 DNA sequence: TGTGCCAGCAGCGCAGGGTACGGCTATGGCTACACCTTC.

The DNA of the CDR3 is TGTGCCTGGAGTGATTTAGGTTCCGAGCAGTACTTC. Protein: CAWSDLGSEQYF. V is TRBV30 and J is TRBJ2-7, with unresolved D. The CDR3 has 12 residues. Trimming removed 1 base from V and 6 bases from J, with 10 bases in between. From germline, CDR1 is GTSNPN and CDR2 SVGIG (reference sequence).

This clone was found once. CDR3 residues: CASSSTPAPMVVLFF. CDR3 in DNA: TGTGCCAGTAGTAGTACCCCGGCGCCCATGGTGGTTTTGTTTTTT. The chain recombines TRBV19 with TRBJ2-2; unclear D gene. The CDR3 runs 15 residues. V lost 4 bases and J lost 15, with 24 bases in between. In germline, CDR1 is LNHDA, CDR2 SQIVND (reference sequence). The full variable domain, in which reference TRBV19 and TRBJ2-2 provide the parts outside the CDR3, is DGGITQSPKYLFRKEGQNVTLSCEQNLNHDAMYWYRQDPGQGLRLIYYSQIVNDFQKGDIAEGYSVSREKKESFPLTVTSAQKNPTAFYLCASSSTPAPMVVLFFGEGSRLTVL.

The J gene is TRBJ1-3, the V gene TRBV6-5; no reliable D call. Trimming removed 5 bases at V and 4 bases at J, with 12 bases between. CDR3 length: 14 residues. Germline values: CDR1 MNHEY, CDR2 SVGAGI. DNA for the CDR3: TGTGCCAGCAGTCCGGGCGCTGTCGGAAACACCATATATTTT. Its protein product is CASSPGAVGNTIYF.

This chain links TRBV4-3 with TRBJ2-5; possible D gene TRBD2, 6 bases. Looked up from germline, CDR1 is LGHNA and CDR2 is YSLEER. CDR3 size: 17 residues. V lost 0 bases and J lost 5, with 19 bases in between. The CDR3 reads CASSQDLGRGRGETQYF. For the CDR3, the DNA is TGCGCCAGCAGCCAAGATCTGGGCCGGGGCCGGGGGGAGACCCAGTACTTC.

Concerning this clone: A far larger clone lies a single base away; this is likely a read error. The CDR3 DNA is TGTGCCAGCAGCCAAGAAGGAACAGAATGGACTGAAGCTTTCTTT. This encodes CASSQEGTEWTEAFF. The chain joins TRBV4-2 to TRBJ1-1, with D hard to call. This CDR3 has 15 residues. Germline lookup yields CDR1 LGHNA and CDR2 YNFKEQ. The V end was cut by 0 bases, the J end by 5 bases, with 13 bases between.

Here the CDR3 DNA reads TGTGCCAGCAGTTACGCTAGCGGGGGGGACGAGCAGTACTTC. Translated: CASSYASGGDEQYF. The chain carries TRBV6-5 and TRBJ2-7; TRBD2 matches at 12 bases. V shed 2 bases, J shed 5 bases, and the junction held 1 base outside the gene matches. CDR3 size: 14 residues. Germline CDR1 reads MNHEY; CDR2 reads SVGAGI.

The chain joins TRBV7-2 to TRBJ2-4; D call uncertain. The V and J ends lost 5 bases and 2 bases respectively, with 19 bases between them. Germline CDR1 SGHTA, CDR2 FQGNSA. The CDR3 covers 17 residues. CDR3 protein: CASSQGIELGPKNIQYF. The CDR3 coding sequence is TGTGCCAGCAGCCAAGGTATCGAGCTTGGGCCCAAAAACATTCAGTACTTC. The variable domain in full, with the rest retrieved from reference TRBV7-2 and TRBJ2-4, is GAGVSQSPSNKVTEKGKDVELRCDPISGHTALYWYRQSLGQGLEFLIYFQGNSAPDKSGLPSDRFSAERTGGSVSTLTIQRTQQEDSAVYLCASSQGIELGPKNIQYFGAGTRLSVL.

The chain joins TRBV7-3 to TRBJ1-6; D uncertain. The CDR3 covers 13 residues. With 1 base removed from V and 9 bases from J, the gap between germline ends came to 7 bases. Germline CDR1 reads SGHTA; CDR2 reads FQGTGA. Written as DNA, the CDR3 is TGTGCCAGCAGCTTAAGAGGCCCTTCACCCCTCCACTTT. It encodes CASSLRGPSPLHF.

The chain links TRBV11-3 to TRBJ2-2; TRBD1 matches 9 bases. With 5 bases clipped from V and 5 bases from J, the junction kept 9 bases outside the gene matches. Germline loops: CDR1 SGHNT, CDR2 YENEEA. This CDR3 has 16 amino acids. Written as DNA, the CDR3 is TGTGCCAGCAGCCCCTGGACAGGGGAGGGAACCGGGGAGCTGTTTTTT. Its translation: CASSPWTGEGTGELFF. The variable domain in full, with the rest retrieved from reference TRBV11-3 and TRBJ2-2, is EAGVVQSPRYKIIEKKQPVAFWCNPISGHNTLYWYLQNLGQGPELLIRYENEEAVDDSQLPKDRFSAERLKGVDSTLKIQPAELGDSAVYLCASSPWTGEGTGELFFGEGSRLTVL.

The chain carries TRBV5-4 and TRBJ2-3; no definite D call. V was shortened by 4 bases and J by 1 base, with 13 bases between the two germline ends. The CDR3 sequence is 15 residues long. Per germline, CDR1 SGHNT and CDR2 YYREEE (reference sequence). In DNA, the CDR3 is TGTGCCAGCAGCGGTCGGGTTTGGGGCACAGATACGCAGTATTTT. Encoded protein: CASSGRVWGTDTQYF.

The chain recombines TRBV11-1 with TRBJ2-7, with D possibly being TRBD1 or TRBD2 (5 bases each). V was trimmed by 3 bases and J by 5 bases, leaving 5 bases between them. The CDR3 extends over 11 amino acids. Germline loops: CDR1 SGHAT, CDR2 FQDESV (reference sequence). CDR3 nucleotide sequence: TGTGCCAGCAGCTTGGGGGACGAGCAGTACTTC. Translation gives CASSLGDEQYF.

This clone is deemed medium-sized. V gene TRBV28 combines with J gene TRBJ1-5; D possibly corresponds to TRBD1 (5 bases). Germline V lookup: CDR1 MDHEN, CDR2 SYDVKM. This CDR3 is 14 amino acids long. Trimming took off 11 bases at V and 0 bases at J, with 14 bases between the two ends. CDR3 sequence (DNA): TGTGCCCACAGGAGGGGAAATAGCAATCAGCCCCAGCATTTT. Amino acid sequence: CAHRRGNSNQPQHF.

The gene calls are TRBV9 and TRBJ1-1; D unclear. The germline V gene has CDR1 SGDLS and CDR2 YYNGEE. The CDR3 has 12 amino acids. Trimming cost V 4 bases and J 11 bases, with 15 bases left between them. DNA of the CDR3: TGTGCCAGCAGCCCAGATGCGCGGAGGGCTTTCTTT. Amino acid sequence: CASSPDARRAFF.

This chain links TRBV5-4 with TRBJ2-7; D remains unclear. Germline lookup yields CDR1 SGHNT and CDR2 YYREEE (reference sequence). This CDR3 contains 13 residues. V lost 0 bases and J 5 bases, leaving 9 bases between the germline ends. CDR3 amino acids: CASSLGSENEQYF. The CDR3 DNA is TGTGCCAGCAGCTTGGGCTCGGAGAACGAGCAGTACTTC.

This chain uses TRBV7-9 with TRBJ1-1; 7 nucleotides align to TRBD1. This CDR3 is 12 amino acids long. Germline values: CDR1 SEHNR, CDR2 FQNEAQ (reference sequence). The V segment lost 4 bases and the J segment 8 bases; nucleotides outside the gene matches: 4. DNA of the CDR3: TGTGCCAGCAGCTCACTGGACAGGGAAGCTTTCTTT. Encoded protein: CASSSLDREAFF. Full variable domain (remainder filled in from reference TRBV7-9 and TRBJ1-1): DTGVSQNPRHKITKRGQNVTFRCDPISEHNRLYWYRQTLGQGPEFLTYFQNEAQLEKSRLLSDRFSAERPKGSFSTLEIQRTEQGDSAMYLCASSSLDREAFFGQGTRLTVV.

This clone was detected only a few times. The rearrangement links TRBV4-1 to TRBJ2-7; D unclear. V lost 5 bases to trimming and J lost 3 bases, with 14 bases between them. There are 14 residues in the CDR3. Germline CDR1 and CDR2: MGHRA and YSYEKL. The CDR3 bases are TGCGCCAGCAGCACCCACTACAGTGGCTACGAGCAGTACTTC. This codes for CASSTHYSGYEQYF.

The rearrangement uses TRBV10-3 and TRBJ2-1; weak D call: TRBD2 (6 bases). V was trimmed by 4 bases and J by 0 bases, leaving 10 bases between them. Germline CDR1 ENHRY, CDR2 SYGVKD. This CDR3 has 15 amino acids. Here the CDR3 reads CAISGGTPSYNEQFF. CDR3 DNA: TGTGCCATCAGTGGCGGGACGCCCTCCTACAATGAGCAGTTCTTC.